The 21 T cell receptor beta chains below come from one sample, sequenced in a study of spatial heterogeneity in lung cancer. Notes on the study in general: Counts that tracked tumor mutation counts were those of expanded intratumoral alpha and beta TCRs.

TCRdb re-called the 5' RACE reads through MiXCR, storing one row per CDR3 protein. The sample lists roughly 9,800 distinct CDR3 sequences, approximately 10% occurring once. The antigens these receptors bind are not known. Time point of the sample: sample taken at primary tumor resection. The sample consisted of lung tumor tissue, taken at surgery. These TCRs come from a female donor with early-stage non-small cell lung cancer.

This clonotype was counted many times. The chain joins TRBV7-2 to TRBJ2-5; unclear D gene. The germline V and J ends were trimmed by 5 bases and 4 bases, with 8 bases remaining between them. CDR1 is SGHTA, CDR2 FQGNSA, per germline. This CDR3 has 12 residues. The CDR3 bases are TGTGCCAGCAGCCCCGCCCTAGAGACCCAGTACTTC. Translating it yields CASSPALETQYF.

The sample holds many counts of this clonotype. The chain couples TRBV5-1 to TRBJ1-1; 7 nucleotides line up with TRBD1. CDR1 and CDR2 from the germline V gene are SGHRS and YFSETQ. V dropped 0 bases and J dropped 1; count of bases not matched to a gene: 6. The CDR3 is made up of 16 amino acids. CDR3 amino acids: CASSLGGQRGNTEAFF. The CDR3 coding sequence is TGCGCCAGCAGCTTGGGGGGACAGCGAGGGAACACTGAAGCTTTCTTT.

This clonotype has just a few counts. The chain's CDR3 is CASRRTSQGRNNQPQHF. In nucleotides, the CDR3 is TGTGCCAGCCGGCGGACATCTCAAGGGAGGAACAATCAGCCCCAGCATTTT. J is TRBJ1-5 and V is TRBV27, with D perhaps TRBD1 (5 bases). The CDR3 contains 17 residues. Germline assignment: CDR1 MNHEY and CDR2 SMNVEV (reference sequence). Trimming cost V 8 bases and J 3 bases, with 23 bases left between them.

This clonotype has a count of ten or more. This chain connects TRBV7-9 to TRBJ2-3; D is perhaps TRBD2 (6 bases). Germline CDR1 is SEHNR and CDR2 is FQNEAQ (reference sequence). CDR3 length: 16 residues. V was trimmed by 1 base and J by 2 bases, leaving 13 bases between them. For the CDR3, the DNA is TGTGCCAGCAGCTTAGAGTGGACTATCAACACAGATACGCAGTATTTT. Translated, it gives CASSLEWTINTDTQYF.

This clonotype was seen only a few times. The chain has TRBV20-1 and TRBJ2-7; D is ambiguous. The CDR3 sequence is 12 residues long. Deletions cut 3 bases from V and 1 base from J, with 7 bases between. In germline, CDR1 is DFQATT, CDR2 SNEGSKA (reference sequence). CDR3 amino acids: CSASGNSYEQYF. In DNA, the CDR3 is TGCAGTGCTAGCGGCAATTCCTACGAGCAGTACTTC.

The sample holds a few counts of this clonotype. The chain has TRBV5-5 and TRBJ2-5; D remains unclear. CDR1 and CDR2 (germline): SGHKS, YYEKEE (reference sequence). Between the trimmed V and J ends, which lost 2 bases and 4 bases, there was a span of 12 bases. CDR3 size: 14 residues. CDR3 sequence: CASSFRPQTETQYF. For the CDR3, the DNA is TGTGCCAGCAGCTTCAGACCCCAGACAGAGACCCAGTACTTC.

This clonotype is a singleton in its sample. The chain is built from TRBV7-9 and TRBJ1-2; D unclear. V lost 1 base and J lost 2, with 8 bases in between. Looked up from germline, CDR1 is SEHNR and CDR2 is FQNEAQ (reference sequence). CDR3 length: 14 residues. Written as DNA, the CDR3 is TGTGCCAGCAGCTTAGTAAGCTCGAACTATGGCTACACCTTC. The encoded protein is CASSLVSSNYGYTF. Together with reference TRBV7-9 and TRBJ1-2, the CDR3 gives the full variable domain: DTGVSQNPRHKITKRGQNVTFRCDPISEHNRLYWYRQTLGQGPEFLTYFQNEAQLEKSRLLSDRFSAERPKGSFSTLEIQRTEQGDSAMYLCASSLVSSNYGYTFGSGTRLTVV.

This clonotype was counted between two and nine times. This chain links TRBV20-1 with TRBJ2-3, with 7 positions matching TRBD1. Per the germline V gene, CDR1 is DFQATT and CDR2 is SNEGSKA (reference sequence). The CDR3 length is 14 residues. Unmatched junction bases numbered 12, after V lost 6 bases and J lost 6 bases. The CDR3 region has the DNA TGCAGTGCCATGCCTCGAGGGGGCCTCGATACGCAGTATTTT. Protein product: CSAMPRGGLDTQYF.

The chain combines TRBV3-1 with TRBJ2-5, with 11 bases identical to TRBD1. Germline V lookup: CDR1 LGHDT, CDR2 YNNKEL (reference sequence). The length of the CDR3 is 15 residues. Germline trimming cut 3 bases from V and 5 bases from J; bases unmatched to any gene: 5. The CDR3 DNA reads as TGTGCCAGCAGCCAGGGACAGGGGGTACCGGAGACCCAGTACTTC. This encodes CASSQGQGVPETQYF.

The table lists this clonotype with a few counts. The chain joins TRBV5-1 to TRBJ2-5; TRBD2 aligns across 11 bases. The germline CDR1 and CDR2 sequences are SGHRS and YFSETQ. This CDR3 comprises 15 residues. After removal of 4 bases from V and 5 bases from J, the junction contained 7 bases not matched to a gene. Written as DNA, the CDR3 is TGCGCCAGCAGCCCAACGGGGACTAGCGGCGAGACCCAGTACTTC. Its translation is CASSPTGTSGETQYF.

Only a few counts were recorded for this clonotype. DNA for the CDR3: TGTGCCTGGGCCCGGGACAGGGACGAACTGTTTTTT. Translating it yields CAWARDRDELFF. V is TRBV30 and J is TRBJ1-4; 9 positions match TRBD1. V shed 5 bases, J shed 12 bases, and the junction held 7 bases outside the gene matches. Germline lookup yields CDR1 GTSNPN and CDR2 SVGIG (reference sequence). The CDR3 sequence is 12 residues long.

In this sample, this clonotype turned up many times. The chain is built from TRBV29-1 and TRBJ2-1; 11 bases match TRBD2. CDR3 length equals 14 residues. Trimming at V came to 4 bases and at J to 10 bases, leaving 9 bases not matched to a gene. Germline V CDR1 and CDR2: SQVTM, ANQGSEA. The DNA for the CDR3 is TGCAGCGTTGTGGGGACTAGCGGTACTAAGGAGCAGTTCTTC. Translation gives CSVVGTSGTKEQFF.

This clonotype is termed medium-sized. The chain is built from TRBV12-3 or TRBV12-4 and TRBJ1-5, with D possibly TRBD1 on 6 matching bases. The germline V and J ends were trimmed by 6 bases and 3 bases, with 15 bases remaining between them. This CDR3 contains 15 residues. The CDR3: CASRNGGLDNQPQHF. The CDR3 DNA sequence: TGTGCCAGCAGGAACGGGGGGCTGGACAATCAGCCCCAGCATTTT.

The J gene is TRBJ2-7, the V gene TRBV18; a weak D match, TRBD1 (6 bases). Germline CDR1 KGHSH, CDR2 LQKENI. This CDR3 region has 14 residues. Trimming took 0 bases from V and 2 from J, leaving 8 bases between them. CDR3 sequence: CASSPPWDTYEQYF. CDR3 DNA sequence: TGTGCCAGCTCACCACCGTGGGACACCTACGAGCAGTACTTC.

The table lists this clonotype with many counts. This chain joins TRBV7-2 and TRBJ1-3; 7 nucleotides agree with TRBD1. J lost 0 bases, V lost 5 bases, and 4 bases had no gene match. The CDR3 has 15 residues. Germline CDR1 reads SGHTA; CDR2 reads FQGNSA. CDR3 residues: CASSAGTASGNTIYF. CDR3 nucleotides: TGTGCCAGCAGCGCCGGGACAGCCTCTGGAAACACCATATATTTT.

By share, this clonotype ranks as medium-sized. The chain couples TRBV6-2 or TRBV6-3 to TRBJ1-5, with D possibly matching TRBD1 (5 bases). CDR1 is MNHEY and CDR2 is SVGEGT in the germline V gene. The CDR3 loop spans 13 amino acids. Trimming removed 6 bases from V and 7 bases from J, with 13 bases in between. CDR3 loop: CASRPSGGQPQHF. The CDR3 nucleotides are TGTGCCAGCAGACCCTCCGGGGGGCAGCCCCAGCATTTT.

This clonotype was recorded at least ten times. This chain connects TRBV6-5 to TRBJ1-1; 9 bases map to TRBD1. This CDR3 has 16 amino acids. CDR1 is MNHEY, CDR2 SVGAGI, per germline. Unmatched junction bases numbered 15, after V lost 8 bases and J lost 5 bases. The DNA for the CDR3 is TGTGCCAGCCATAGGGCCCTGACAGGGGGAGGGACTGAAGCTTTCTTT. Translated, it gives CASHRALTGGGTEAFF.

A note on this clonotype: Since a much larger clone is just one base distant, this may be a read error. V gene TRBV20-1 combines with J gene TRBJ2-6; D possibly corresponds to TRBD1 (6 bases). The CDR3 loop spans 14 amino acids. The germline V and J ends were trimmed by 5 bases and 0 bases, with 8 bases remaining between them. Germline loops: CDR1 DFQATT, CDR2 SNEGSKA (reference sequence). CDR3 amino acids: CSARDTSGANVLTF. CDR3 in DNA: TGCAGTGCTCGGGACACCTCTGGGGCCAACGTCCTGACTTTC.

This chain links TRBV3-1 with TRBJ2-7, with TRBD2 matching 11 bases. The CDR3 is 13 amino acids. The trim removed 8 bases at V and 6 bases at J, leaving 6 bases unmatched. CDR1 LGHDT and CDR2 YNNKEL come from the germline V gene (reference sequence). Written as DNA, the CDR3 is TGTGCCAGCGGCCTCCTAGCGGGAGGCGAGCAGTACTTC. The encoded protein is CASGLLAGGEQYF.

This clonotype rates as medium-sized. This chain uses TRBV11-2 with TRBJ1-6; 7 nucleotides line up with TRBD1. J was trimmed by 3 bases and V by 5 bases; bases with no gene match: 7. Germline CDR1 is SGHAT and CDR2 is FQNNGV. The CDR3 is made up of 16 amino acids. The CDR3 DNA follows: TGTGCCAGCAGCCCATGGACAGGAAACTATAATTCACCCCTCCACTTT. It translates to CASSPWTGNYNSPLHF.

This clonotype came up many times. This chain uses TRBV6-5 with TRBJ2-3; 7 bases fit TRBD1. Per the germline V gene, CDR1 is MNHEY and CDR2 is SVGAGI. The trim removed 6 bases at V and 6 bases at J, leaving 6 bases unmatched. The CDR3 contains 13 residues. CDR3 DNA sequence: TGTGCCAGCAGAAGACAGGGTTGGGATACGCAGTATTTT. It is translated as CASRRQGWDTQYF.